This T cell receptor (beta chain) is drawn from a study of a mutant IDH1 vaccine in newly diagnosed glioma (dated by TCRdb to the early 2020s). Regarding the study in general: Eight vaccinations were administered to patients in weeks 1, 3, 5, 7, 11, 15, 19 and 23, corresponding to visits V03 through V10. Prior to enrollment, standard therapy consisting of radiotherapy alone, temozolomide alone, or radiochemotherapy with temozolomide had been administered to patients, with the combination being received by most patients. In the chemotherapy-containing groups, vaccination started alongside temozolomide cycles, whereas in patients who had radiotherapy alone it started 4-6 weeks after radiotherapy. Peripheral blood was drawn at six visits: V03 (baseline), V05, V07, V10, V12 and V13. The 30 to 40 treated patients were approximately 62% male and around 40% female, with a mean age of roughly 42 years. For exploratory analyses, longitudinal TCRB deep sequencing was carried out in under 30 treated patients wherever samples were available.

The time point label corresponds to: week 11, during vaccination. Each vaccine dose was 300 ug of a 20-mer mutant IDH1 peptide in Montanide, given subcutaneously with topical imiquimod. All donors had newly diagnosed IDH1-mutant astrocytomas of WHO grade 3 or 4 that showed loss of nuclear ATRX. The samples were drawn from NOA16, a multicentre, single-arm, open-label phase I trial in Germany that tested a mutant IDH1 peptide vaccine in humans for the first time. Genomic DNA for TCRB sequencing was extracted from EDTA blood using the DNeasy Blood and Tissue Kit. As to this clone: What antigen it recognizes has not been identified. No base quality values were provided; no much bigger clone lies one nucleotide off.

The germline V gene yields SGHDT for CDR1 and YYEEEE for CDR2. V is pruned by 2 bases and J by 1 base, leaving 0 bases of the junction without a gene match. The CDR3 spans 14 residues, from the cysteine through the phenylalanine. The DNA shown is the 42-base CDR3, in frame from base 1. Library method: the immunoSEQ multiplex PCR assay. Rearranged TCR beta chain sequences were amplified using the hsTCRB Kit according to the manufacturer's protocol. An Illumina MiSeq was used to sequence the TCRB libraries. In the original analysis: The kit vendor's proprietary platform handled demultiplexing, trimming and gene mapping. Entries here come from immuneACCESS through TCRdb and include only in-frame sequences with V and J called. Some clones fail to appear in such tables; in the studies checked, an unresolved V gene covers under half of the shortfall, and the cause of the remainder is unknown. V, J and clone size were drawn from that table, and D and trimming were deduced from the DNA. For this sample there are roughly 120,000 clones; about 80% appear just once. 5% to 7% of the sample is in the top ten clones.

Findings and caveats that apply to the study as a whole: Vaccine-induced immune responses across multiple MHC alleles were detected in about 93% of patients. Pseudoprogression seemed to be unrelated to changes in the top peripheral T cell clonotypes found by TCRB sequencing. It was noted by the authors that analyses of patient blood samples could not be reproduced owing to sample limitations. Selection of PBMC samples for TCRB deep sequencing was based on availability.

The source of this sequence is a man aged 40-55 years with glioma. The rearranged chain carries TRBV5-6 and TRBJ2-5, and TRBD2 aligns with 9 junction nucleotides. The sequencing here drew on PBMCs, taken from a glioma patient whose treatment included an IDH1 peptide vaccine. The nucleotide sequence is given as TGTGCCAGCAGCTTAGCGGGGGGCCAAGAGACCCAGTACTTC. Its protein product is CASSLAGGQETQYF.